Listed below are T cell receptor beta chains from one sample, sequenced in a study of cytomegalovirus exposure and HLA in healthy donors. The assay was immunoSEQ multiplex PCR, and TCRdb's table has in-frame clones only and misses some. Of some 50,000 clones listed, approximately 70% were seen once; the top ten hold approximately 20%. Sequencing was done on a sample of PBMCs. These TCRs come from a woman aged 45-59 years in good health and CMV-seropositive. CDR3s include the opening cysteine and the closing phenylalanine or tryptophan. A D gene is named only where the DNA matches it firmly. Size tells how often a clone was seen (once, few, many) or the class of an expanded clone, and some rows leave it out.

cdr3_nt cdr3_aa clone_size j_call d_call v_call
TGTGCCAGCAGCTTGGTCGGGACAGCCAATTCACCCCTCCACTTT CASSLVGTANSPLHF . TRBJ1-6 TRBD1 TRBV5-6
TGTGCCAGCAGCTTAGCGGTCGGGGGGTATAGTGGCTACACCTTC CASSLAVGGYSGYTF few TRBJ1-2 . TRBV7-9
TGCGCCAGCAGCCACCTGTTCGGACAGGGCAATGAGCAGTTCTTC CASSHLFGQGNEQFF few TRBJ2-1 TRBD1 TRBV4-3
TGCGCCAGCAGCTTGTCTGGGGGCAATTACGAGCAGTACTTC CASSLSGGNYEQYF . TRBJ2-7 . TRBV5-1
TGTGCCAGCAGCGGAGGGTTAGGGGGAACCTACAATGAGCAGTTCTTC CASSGGLGGTYNEQFF . TRBJ2-1 . TRBV9
TGTGCCAGCAGTTACGACAGGGGAGGCGAGACCCAGTACTTC CASSYDRGGETQYF . TRBJ2-5 TRBD1 TRBV6-5
TGCAGCGCTATGAGACAGGGGAGGGCCAACACTGAAGCTTTCTTT CSAMRQGRANTEAFF . TRBJ1-1 TRBD1 TRBV29-1
TGTGCCAGCAGTGTGGGACTCCGGGGCACTGAAGCTTTCTTT CASSVGLRGTEAFF . TRBJ1-1 . TRBV25-1
TGTGCCAGCAGTTTTGCGGGGGGGTACAATGAGCAGTTCTTC CASSFAGGYNEQFF . TRBJ2-1 TRBD2 TRBV27
TGCGCCAGCAGCCAAGCACAAAACTCCTACAATGAGCAGTTCTTC CASSQAQNSYNEQFF few TRBJ2-1 . TRBV4-1
TGTGCCAGCAGGATGACAGGGGGCGCGGGAGATACGCAGTATTTT CASRMTGGAGDTQYF once TRBJ2-3 TRBD1 TRBV27
TGTGCCAGCAGCTTACACCTGGGGACTAGCGGAAACAATGAGCAGTTCTTC CASSLHLGTSGNNEQFF few TRBJ2-1 TRBD2 TRBV7-3
TGTGCCAGCAGGCAACACAGGAATGGGGAGACCCAGTACTTC CASRQHRNGETQYF once TRBJ2-5 . TRBV13
TGTGCCAGCAGCCTTACAGGGGGCGGCGAGCAGTACTTC CASSLTGGGEQYF few TRBJ2-7 TRBD1 TRBV14
TGTGCCAGCAGCTTGAATTTTTGGGACAGGGACGAGACCCAGTACTTC CASSLNFWDRDETQYF few TRBJ2-5 TRBD1 TRBV5-6
TGTGCCAGCAGCCTCCGACTAGTAGCCAACAATGAGCAGTTCTTC CASSLRLVANNEQFF . TRBJ2-1 . TRBV7-2
TGTGCCAGCAGTTTAAGACAGGATCAGCCCCAGCATTTT CASSLRQDQPQHF . TRBJ1-5 . TRBV27
TGCGCCAGCAGCTTGGGAGACAGGGGAGACATTCAGTACTTC CASSLGDRGDIQYF once TRBJ2-4 TRBD1 TRBV5-1
TGTGCCAGCAGCGTAGGGGTTAGCGGAAACACCGGGGAGCTGTTTTTT CASSVGVSGNTGELFF . TRBJ2-2 . TRBV9
TGCGCCAGCAGCCAAGATCACGGGACTAGCGGGGGAAATGAGCAGTTCTTC CASSQDHGTSGGNEQFF . TRBJ2-1 TRBD2 TRBV4-3
TGCGCCAGCAGCCAGGAGAAGCGGGATGGTGATACGCAGTATTTT CASSQEKRDGDTQYF . TRBJ2-3 TRBD2 TRBV4-3
TGTGCCAGCAGTGACCAAGCCTATGGCTACACCTTC CASSDQAYGYTF few TRBJ1-2 . TRBV25-1
TGTGCCAGCAGCTTGGATAGCGGGGGGCCCCTCAGGGACCAGTACTTC CASSLDSGGPLRDQYF . TRBJ2-5 TRBD2 TRBV5-4
TGTGCCAGCAGCTTATCCGGTTTGGAAGAGACCCAGTACTTC CASSLSGLEETQYF . TRBJ2-5 . TRBV5-4
TGTGCCACCAGCTTAGACAGGGGGGGCTCCTACGAGCAGTACTTC CATSLDRGGSYEQYF . TRBJ2-7 TRBD1 TRBV15
TGTGCCAGCAGTTCCTGGGGGAAGGGGGCGTATCAGCCCCAGCATTTT CASSSWGKGAYQPQHF . TRBJ1-5 TRBD1 TRBV6-4
TGTGCCACTAATAAAGGGGGTGGCCCAGATACGCAGTATTTT CATNKGGGPDTQYF . TRBJ2-3 . TRBV10-3
TGTGCCAGCAGCCCCGGACAGACTCGGGGCTACACCTTC CASSPGQTRGYTF . TRBJ1-2 . TRBV7-9
TGTGCCAGCAGCTTAGGTGGGGCGATAGTCTACGAGCAGTACTTC CASSLGGAIVYEQYF . TRBJ2-7 . TRBV7-6
TGCGCCAGCAGCCTGGTTACGGGACAGGGGGTATCTAACTATGGCTACACCTTC CASSLVTGQGVSNYGYTF . TRBJ1-2 TRBD1 TRBV5-1
TGTGCCAGCAGCCAAGATTACCGGTATGGCTACACCTTC CASSQDYRYGYTF . TRBJ1-2 . TRBV7-2
TGTGCCAGCAGCTTTGGACAGGGGGTCAATCAGCCCCAGCATTTT CASSFGQGVNQPQHF . TRBJ1-5 TRBD1 TRBV7-2
TGTGCCAGCAGTGCGACAGGGCACACTGAAGCTTTCTTT CASSATGHTEAFF few TRBJ1-1 TRBD1 TRBV6-1
TGCGCCAGCAGCCTGATCCCCCCGGGGGGCTCCTACAATGAGCAGTTCTTC CASSLIPPGGSYNEQFF . TRBJ2-1 TRBD2 TRBV4-1
TGTGCCAGCAGCTTAGCTGATGGGCGCTATGGCTACACCTTC CASSLADGRYGYTF . TRBJ1-2 . TRBV7-9
TGCGCCAGCAGTCGATTCCTTACAGTGGAGGGTCAGCCCCAGCATTTT CASSRFLTVEGQPQHF few TRBJ1-5 . TRBV23-1
TGTGCCAGCAGTGCCGACAGGGTCTCCTACGAGCAGTACTTC CASSADRVSYEQYF . TRBJ2-7 TRBD1 TRBV28
TGTGCCATCAGTGTGGGGGCTAATGGGCCCCAGCATTTT CAISVGANGPQHF . TRBJ1-5 . TRBV10-3
TGTGCCAGCATGGGCCCGGGACAGGGTATCTATGAGCAGTTCTTC CASMGPGQGIYEQFF . TRBJ2-1 TRBD1 TRBV6-5
TGTGCCAGCAGCCCGGGACTAGTCACCGGGGAGCTGTTTTTT CASSPGLVTGELFF . TRBJ2-2 TRBD2 TRBV5-4
TGTGCCAGTAGTATACCCAACGACCGTCCGCGCGGCACCATATATTTT CASSIPNDRPRGTIYF . TRBJ1-3 . TRBV19
TGTGCCAGCAGCCACGACATACTGGACTATGGCTACACCTTC CASSHDILDYGYTF . TRBJ1-2 . TRBV11-1
TGTGCCAGCTCACCCCCCGGGACTAGAAGCAATGAGCAGTTCTTC CASSPPGTRSNEQFF . TRBJ2-1 TRBD2 TRBV18
TGTGCCAGCAGCTTTAACGGGTGGCAAGAGACCCAGTACTTC CASSFNGWQETQYF . TRBJ2-5 . TRBV7-9
TGCGCCAGCAGCCAAGATATGGAGTGGGCAGGGTCCGACAATGAGCAGTTCTTC CASSQDMEWAGSDNEQFF . TRBJ2-1 . TRBV4-3
TGTGCCAGCAGTTCGGTCGCGGCCTACGAGCAGTACTTC CASSSVAAYEQYF . TRBJ2-7 . TRBV27
TGCGCCAGCAGACTTGGGAGGGATGGTTTGGAGACCCAGTACTTC CASRLGRDGLETQYF few TRBJ2-5 TRBD2 TRBV5-1
TGTGCCAGCTCTTTGGTGAGCGGGAGTTACAATGAGCAGTTCTTC CASSLVSGSYNEQFF . TRBJ2-1 TRBD2 TRBV18
TGTGCCAGCAGCGCGACAGGGATGAATCAGCCCCAGCATTTT CASSATGMNQPQHF many TRBJ1-5 TRBD1 TRBV7-6
TGCGCCAGCAGTCGAATGACTAGCGCGGTCACAGATACGCAGTATTTT CASSRMTSAVTDTQYF . TRBJ2-3 TRBD2 TRBV5-1
TGTGCCAGCCGGACAGGGGGAAACTCCTACGAGCAGTACTTC CASRTGGNSYEQYF once TRBJ2-7 TRBD1 TRBV28
TGTGCCAGCAGAGGTACTACTCCGAACACCGGGGAGCTGTTTTTT CASRGTTPNTGELFF . TRBJ2-2 . TRBV5-4
TGTGCCAGCAGCTCGACAGCGAACACTGAAGCTTTCTTT CASSSTANTEAFF . TRBJ1-1 . TRBV11-3
TGTGCCAGCAGCAAAGTAGGGGGAGATAGGGGCCCTGATGGCTACACCTTC CASSKVGGDRGPDGYTF . TRBJ1-2 . TRBV21-1
TGTGCCAGCAGTTTGGGCGGGACAGGGGTGAATGAGCAGTTCTTC CASSLGGTGVNEQFF . TRBJ2-1 TRBD1 TRBV28
TGTGCCAGCAAGGGGGCTAGCGGGGGCAGGGATGAGCAGTTCTTC CASKGASGGRDEQFF few TRBJ2-1 TRBD2 TRBV28
TGCAGCGTTAGCCCTATGGGGGGGCCCTCTGGAAACACCATATATTTT CSVSPMGGPSGNTIYF . TRBJ1-3 . TRBV29-1
TGCGCCAGCAGCTTCACAGGGTGGCTGAACGAGCAGTACTTC CASSFTGWLNEQYF . TRBJ2-7 . TRBV5-1
TGTGCCAGCAGCCCCAAAATAAGTAGCGGGGGCTACAATGAGCAGTTCTTC CASSPKISSGGYNEQFF . TRBJ2-1 TRBD2 TRBV5-4